The 20 T cell receptor beta chains below were found in one sample sequenced in a study of molecular identifiers for immune sequencing clone quantification. One entry per CDR3 protein results from TCRdb running MiXCR on the PCR reads. The repertoire holds over 600,000 distinct CDR3 sequences, with just under 20% as singletons. Sequencing used naive CD8+ T cells from blood, with Jurkat cell RNA spiked in. Sample subset: FACS-sorted CD8+CD4-CCR7+CD45RA+ naive T cells. These receptors came from a human donor in good health. Some libraries in this study had Jurkat cell RNA spiked in.

This clonotype showed up many times. V usage is TRBV29-1 and J usage is TRBJ1-1; D not resolved. CDR1 is SQVTM, CDR2 ANQGSEA, per germline. Trimming took off 0 bases at V and 3 bases at J, with 8 bases between the two ends. The CDR3 covers 13 residues. Here the CDR3 reads CSVEDKGYTEAFF. The CDR3 nucleotides read TGCAGCGTTGAAGACAAGGGATACACTGAAGCTTTCTTT.

The sample holds many counts of this clonotype. The chain links TRBV5-1 to TRBJ2-7; D ambiguous. V dropped 4 bases and J dropped 1 base, with 12 bases sitting between them. Germline values: CDR1 SGHRS, CDR2 YFSETQ. This CDR3 has 14 residues. CDR3 nucleotide sequence: TGCGCCAGCAGCACTTCATCGTGGTCCTACGAGCAGTACTTC. Residues: CASSTSSWSYEQYF.

The rearrangement uses TRBV27 and TRBJ2-1, with TRBD2 as a possible D gene (7 bases). V was clipped by 0 bases and J by 3 bases, with 15 bases between them. This CDR3 has 17 amino acids. Germline V gives CDR1 MNHEY, CDR2 SMNVEV (reference sequence). The CDR3 sequence: CASSLSAGATFYNEQFF. The CDR3 DNA is TGTGCCAGCAGTTTATCTGCGGGGGCTACCTTCTACAATGAGCAGTTCTTC.

The chain carries TRBV4-2 and TRBJ2-7; 7 bases match TRBD1. Per the germline V gene, CDR1 is LGHNA and CDR2 is YNFKEQ. V was pared by 2 bases and J by 2 bases, with 6 bases of the junction left unmatched. The CDR3 spans 15 residues. The CDR3 sequence is CASSQTRQGPYEQYF. CDR3 DNA: TGTGCCAGCAGCCAAACGAGACAGGGCCCCTACGAGCAGTACTTC.

At least ten counts were recorded for this clonotype. V and J are TRBV4-2 and TRBJ1-2; possibly TRBD1 for D (5 bases). V dropped 1 base and J dropped 0 bases, with 6 bases sitting between them. Germline assignment: CDR1 LGHNA and CDR2 YNFKEQ. This CDR3 region has 14 residues. DNA for the CDR3: TGTGCCAGCAGCCAAGTCAGGGCTAACTATGGCTACACCTTC. It translates to CASSQVRANYGYTF.

At least ten counts were recorded for this clonotype. V usage is TRBV5-1 and J usage is TRBJ2-3; D might be TRBD2 (5 bases). The V gene's germline CDR1 is SGHRS and CDR2 YFSETQ. Trimming cost V 2 bases and J 2 bases, with 21 bases left between them. The CDR3 loop spans 18 amino acids. The CDR3 protein is CASSLQNGMARATDTQYF. In DNA form, the CDR3 reads TGCGCCAGCAGCTTACAAAACGGAATGGCGCGGGCCACAGATACGCAGTATTTT.

This clonotype was observed many times. The V and J genes are TRBV10-3 and TRBJ1-5, with a tentative D call TRBD1 (5 bases). V lost 2 bases and J lost 6, with 8 bases in between. There are 13 residues in the CDR3. CDR1 is ENHRY and CDR2 is SYGVKD in the germline V gene. CDR3 sequence: CAISEQGTQPQHF. DNA of the CDR3: TGTGCCATCAGTGAGCAGGGCACTCAGCCCCAGCATTTT.

This clonotype came up many times. The chain employs TRBV18 and TRBJ2-5; D uncertain. The CDR3 totals 15 residues. The V gene's germline CDR1 is KGHSH and CDR2 LQKENI. Trimming stripped 3 bases from V and 4 bases from J, with 15 bases between. This CDR3 reads CASSPWSATPETQYF. CDR3 DNA sequence: TGTGCCAGCTCACCTTGGTCCGCCACCCCAGAGACCCAGTACTTC. Based on the CDR3 plus reference TRBV18 and TRBJ2-5, the full variable domain is NAGVMQNPRHLVRRRGQEARLRCSPMKGHSHVYWYRQLPEEGLKFMVYLQKENIIDESGMPKERFSAEFPKEGPSILRIQQVVRGDSAAYFCASSPWSATPETQYFGPGTRLLVL.

The V call is TRBV9, the J call TRBJ2-3; D possibly corresponds to TRBD2 (7 bases). The CDR3 sequence is 15 residues long. Trimming shortened V by 7 bases and J by 8 bases, and 23 bases separated the two germline ends. Germline V gene sequence: CDR1 SGDLS, CDR2 YYNGEE. The CDR3 sequence is CASGAPAEGGGTQYF. CDR3 nucleotide sequence: TGTGCCAGCGGCGCCCCTGCCGAGGGGGGGGGTACGCAGTATTTT.

This clonotype was seen many times. The V gene is TRBV7-6, the J gene TRBJ2-7, with 8 positions matching TRBD1. Unmatched junction bases numbered 9, after V lost 8 bases and J lost 3 bases. The CDR3 runs to 14 residues. Germline CDR1 is SGHVS and CDR2 is FNYEAQ. The CDR3 here is CASSKDRVSYEQYF. The CDR3 coding sequence is TGTGCCAGCTCGAAGGACAGGGTCAGCTACGAGCAGTACTTC.

The chain uses TRBV6-5 and TRBJ2-6; D uncertain. V lost 5 bases and J lost 1, with 15 bases in between. The CDR3 has 17 amino acids. Per the germline V gene, CDR1 is MNHEY and CDR2 is SVGAGI. The CDR3 sequence: CASSSLGRSSGANVLTF. For the CDR3, the DNA is TGTGCCAGCAGTAGCCTCGGACGGTCATCTGGGGCCAACGTCCTGACTTTC.

This clonotype occurred many times. This sequence joins TRBV4-1 and TRBJ1-1; D unclear. There are 16 residues in the CDR3. Per the germline V gene, CDR1 is MGHRA and CDR2 is YSYEKL. V was clipped by 0 bases and J by 1 base, with 12 bases between them. CDR3 amino acids: CASSQEGFGPNTEAFF. CDR3 nucleotide sequence: TGCGCCAGCAGCCAAGAGGGGTTTGGGCCGAACACTGAAGCTTTCTTT.

This clonotype was detected a few times. V and J are TRBV20-1 and TRBJ1-1; D is uncertain. The CDR3 spans 13 residues. The germline V gene encodes CDR1 DFQATT and CDR2 SNEGSKA (reference sequence). The V end lost 1 base, the J end lost 1 base, and 7 bases lay between the germline ends. In DNA form, the CDR3 reads TGCAGTGCTAGAGGAACGGGGAACACTGAAGCTTTCTTT. The encoded protein is CSARGTGNTEAFF.

This chain joins TRBV4-1 and TRBJ2-3, with D perhaps TRBD2 (5 bases). This CDR3 contains 17 residues. CDR1 is MGHRA, CDR2 YSYEKL, per germline. V was trimmed by 0 bases and J by 2 bases, leaving 15 bases between them. The CDR3 loop is CASSQDGGGWATDTQYF. CDR3 coding DNA: TGCGCCAGCAGCCAAGACGGAGGCGGTTGGGCCACAGATACGCAGTATTTT.

The chain recombines TRBV3-1 with TRBJ2-1; a possible D gene is TRBD2 (7 bases). The CDR3 sequence is 16 residues long. CDR1 is LGHDT, CDR2 YNNKEL, per germline (reference sequence). The V end lost 4 bases, the J end lost 9 bases, and 22 bases lay between the germline ends. The DNA for the CDR3 is TGTGCCAGCAGCCGAGAGGGGGGGCCCCGGTGGGGTGAGCAGTTCTTC. It encodes CASSREGGPRWGEQFF.

This clonotype was observed at least ten times. This chain uses TRBV9 with TRBJ2-2, with D possibly matching TRBD2 (6 bases). The CDR3 spans 14 residues. Germline lookup yields CDR1 SGDLS and CDR2 YYNGEE. Trimming stripped 0 bases from V and 8 bases from J, with 11 bases between. The CDR3 is CASSVVGGPGELFF. CDR3 sequence (DNA): TGTGCCAGCAGCGTAGTGGGGGGACCGGGGGAGCTGTTTTTT.

There are many counts of this clonotype. The chain has TRBV14 and TRBJ2-3; 8 positions match TRBD2. With 3 bases clipped from V and 1 base from J, the junction kept 18 bases outside the gene matches. CDR3 length equals 20 residues. Germline V CDR1 and CDR2: SGHDN, FVKESK. The CDR3 DNA sequence: TGTGCCAGCAGCCAGCCGGCAGCGGGAGATTTATTTGGAGGCACAGATACGCAGTATTTT. Amino acid sequence: CASSQPAAGDLFGGTDTQYF.

In this sample, this clonotype turned up a few times. V and J are TRBV5-1 and TRBJ2-4; TRBD1 matches 8 bases. CDR3 length: 17 amino acids. V gave up 0 bases and J gave up 2 bases; unmatched junction bases: 7. Germline CDR1 reads SGHRS; CDR2 reads YFSETQ. CDR3 sequence: CASSLGTGGGPKNIQYF. The CDR3 DNA sequence: TGCGCCAGCAGCTTGGGAACAGGGGGAGGCCCCAAAAACATTCAGTACTTC. Filled out from reference TRBV5-1 and TRBJ2-4, the complete variable domain reads KAGVTQTPRYLIKTRGQQVTLSCSPISGHRSVSWYQQTPGQGLQFLFEYFSETQRNKGNFPGRFSGRQFSNSRSEMNVSTLELGDSALYLCASSLGTGGGPKNIQYFGAGTRLSVL.

This clonotype occurred a few times. The gene calls are TRBV2 and TRBJ2-1; 10 bases align to TRBD2. Per the germline V gene, CDR1 is SNHLY and CDR2 is FYNNEI. The length of the CDR3 is 17 residues. The ends lost 7 bases at V and 3 bases at J; junction bases unmatched: 12. The CDR3 loop is CASTEPRTSGGYNEQFF. CDR3 coding DNA: TGTGCCAGCACCGAACCCAGGACTAGCGGAGGCTACAATGAGCAGTTCTTC.

This clonotype was picked up many times. The chain couples TRBV6-5 to TRBJ2-7; D ambiguous. The germline V gene encodes CDR1 MNHEY and CDR2 SVGAGI. The CDR3 covers 13 residues. Trimming took 2 bases from V and 4 from J, leaving 9 bases between them. The CDR3 sequence: CASSYGSDYEQYF. The DNA for the CDR3 is TGTGCCAGCAGTTACGGGTCGGATTACGAGCAGTACTTC.